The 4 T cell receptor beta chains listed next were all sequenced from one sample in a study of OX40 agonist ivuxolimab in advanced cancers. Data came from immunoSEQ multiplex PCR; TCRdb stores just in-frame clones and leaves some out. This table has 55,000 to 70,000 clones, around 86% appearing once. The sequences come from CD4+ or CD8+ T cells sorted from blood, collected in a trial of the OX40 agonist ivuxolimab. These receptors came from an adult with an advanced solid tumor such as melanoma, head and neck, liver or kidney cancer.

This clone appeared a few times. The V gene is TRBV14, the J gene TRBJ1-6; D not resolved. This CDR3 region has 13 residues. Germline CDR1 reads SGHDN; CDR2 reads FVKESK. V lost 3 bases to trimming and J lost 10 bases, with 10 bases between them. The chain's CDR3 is CASSQIRQSPLHF. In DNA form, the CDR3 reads TGTGCCAGCAGCCAGATCCGGCAATCACCCCTCCACTTT.

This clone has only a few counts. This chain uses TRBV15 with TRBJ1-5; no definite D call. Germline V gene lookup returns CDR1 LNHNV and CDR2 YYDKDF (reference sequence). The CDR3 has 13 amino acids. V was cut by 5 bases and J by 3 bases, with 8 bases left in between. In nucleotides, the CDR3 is TGTGCCACCAGCCCGGCCAACAATCAGCCCCAGCATTTT. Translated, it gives CATSPANNQPQHF.

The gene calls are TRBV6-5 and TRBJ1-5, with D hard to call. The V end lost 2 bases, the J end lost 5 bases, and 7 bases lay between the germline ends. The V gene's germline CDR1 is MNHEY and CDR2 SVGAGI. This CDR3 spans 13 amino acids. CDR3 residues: CASSYNSYQPQHF. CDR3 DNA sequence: TGTGCCAGCAGTTACAACTCGTATCAGCCCCAGCATTTT.

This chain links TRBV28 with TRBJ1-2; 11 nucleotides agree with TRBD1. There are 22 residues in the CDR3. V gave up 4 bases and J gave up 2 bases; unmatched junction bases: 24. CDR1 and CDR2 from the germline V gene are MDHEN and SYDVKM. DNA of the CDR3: TGTGCCAGCAGTTGGACCATCCTGCCGGGGCCCAACCGGGACAGGGGGAACTATGGCTACACCTTC. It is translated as CASSWTILPGPNRDRGNYGYTF.